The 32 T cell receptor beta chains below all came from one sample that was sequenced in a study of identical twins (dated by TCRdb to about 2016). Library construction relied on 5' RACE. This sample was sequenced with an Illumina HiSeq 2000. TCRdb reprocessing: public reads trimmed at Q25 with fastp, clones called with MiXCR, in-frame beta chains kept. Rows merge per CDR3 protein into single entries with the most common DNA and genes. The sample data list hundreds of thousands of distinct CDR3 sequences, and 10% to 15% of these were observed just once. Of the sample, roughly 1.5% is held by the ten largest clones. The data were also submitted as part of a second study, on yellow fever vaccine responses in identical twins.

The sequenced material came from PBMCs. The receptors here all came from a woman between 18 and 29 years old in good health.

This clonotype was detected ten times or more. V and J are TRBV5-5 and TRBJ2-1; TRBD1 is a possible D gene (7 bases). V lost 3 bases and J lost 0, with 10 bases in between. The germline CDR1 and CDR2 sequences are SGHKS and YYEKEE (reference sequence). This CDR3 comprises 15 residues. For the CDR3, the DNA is TGTGCCAGCAGCTACAGGGGACTCTCCTACAATGAGCAGTTCTTC. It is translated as CASSYRGLSYNEQFF.

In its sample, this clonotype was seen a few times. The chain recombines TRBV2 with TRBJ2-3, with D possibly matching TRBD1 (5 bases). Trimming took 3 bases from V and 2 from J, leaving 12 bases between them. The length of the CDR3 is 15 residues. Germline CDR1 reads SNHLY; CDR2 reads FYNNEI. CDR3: CASSEAPGPTDTQYF. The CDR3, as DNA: TGTGCCAGCAGTGAGGCCCCAGGGCCCACAGATACGCAGTATTTT.

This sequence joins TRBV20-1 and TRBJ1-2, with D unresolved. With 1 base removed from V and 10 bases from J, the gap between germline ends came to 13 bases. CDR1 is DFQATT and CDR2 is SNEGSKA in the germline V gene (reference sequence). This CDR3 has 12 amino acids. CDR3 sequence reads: CSARGQGWVYTF. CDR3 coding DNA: TGCAGTGCTAGAGGTCAAGGTTGGGTCTACACCTTC.

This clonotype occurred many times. The CDR3 spells CSAREGGSNTGELFF. The CDR3 nucleotides are TGCAGTGCTCGCGAGGGTGGGTCGAACACCGGGGAGCTGTTTTTT. V is TRBV20-1 and J is TRBJ2-2; a possible D gene is TRBD2 (5 bases). There are 15 residues in the CDR3. Trimming left V 5 bases short and J 0 bases short, with 13 bases between. Germline V gives CDR1 DFQATT, CDR2 SNEGSKA (reference sequence).

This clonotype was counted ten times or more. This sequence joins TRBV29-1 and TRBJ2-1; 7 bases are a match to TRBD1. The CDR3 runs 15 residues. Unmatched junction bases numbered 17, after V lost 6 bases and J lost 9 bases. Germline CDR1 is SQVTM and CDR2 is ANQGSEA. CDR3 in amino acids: CSVVDRVVDVREQFF. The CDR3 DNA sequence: TGCAGCGTCGTCGACAGGGTAGTCGATGTGCGTGAGCAGTTCTTC.

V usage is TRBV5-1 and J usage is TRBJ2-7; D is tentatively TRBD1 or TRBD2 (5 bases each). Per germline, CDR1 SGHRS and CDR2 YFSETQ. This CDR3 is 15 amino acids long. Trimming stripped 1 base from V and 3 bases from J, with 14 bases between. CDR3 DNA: TGCGCCAGCAGCTTGAGGCGAGGGGAGATCTACGAGCAGTACTTC. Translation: CASSLRRGEIYEQYF. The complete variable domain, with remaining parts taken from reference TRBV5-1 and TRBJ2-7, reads KAGVTQTPRYLIKTRGQQVTLSCSPISGHRSVSWYQQTPGQGLQFLFEYFSETQRNKGNFPGRFSGRQFSNSRSEMNVSTLELGDSALYLCASSLRRGEIYEQYFGPGTRLTVT.

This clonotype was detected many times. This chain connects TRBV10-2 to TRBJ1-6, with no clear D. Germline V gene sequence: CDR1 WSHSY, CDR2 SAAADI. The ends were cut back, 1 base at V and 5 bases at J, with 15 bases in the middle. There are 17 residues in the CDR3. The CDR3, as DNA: TGCGCCAGCAGTGAGTTGGGTTTTGCTAAGAATAATTCACCCCTCCACTTT. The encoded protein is CASSELGFAKNNSPLHF.

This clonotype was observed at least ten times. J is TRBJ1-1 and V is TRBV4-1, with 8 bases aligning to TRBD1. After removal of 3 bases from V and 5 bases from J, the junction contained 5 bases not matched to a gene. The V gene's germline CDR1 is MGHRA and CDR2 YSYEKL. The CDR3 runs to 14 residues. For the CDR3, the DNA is TGCGCCAGCAGCCAGCCCGGACAGGGAACTGAAGCTTTCTTT. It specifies CASSQPGQGTEAFF.

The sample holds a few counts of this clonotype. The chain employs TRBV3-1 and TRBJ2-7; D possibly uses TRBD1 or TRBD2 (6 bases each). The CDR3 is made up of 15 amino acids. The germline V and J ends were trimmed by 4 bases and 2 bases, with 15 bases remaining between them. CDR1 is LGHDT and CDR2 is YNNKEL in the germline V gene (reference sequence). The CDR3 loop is CASSRVGGPTYEQYF. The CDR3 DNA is TGTGCCAGCAGCCGAGTAGGGGGGCCTACCTACGAGCAGTACTTC.

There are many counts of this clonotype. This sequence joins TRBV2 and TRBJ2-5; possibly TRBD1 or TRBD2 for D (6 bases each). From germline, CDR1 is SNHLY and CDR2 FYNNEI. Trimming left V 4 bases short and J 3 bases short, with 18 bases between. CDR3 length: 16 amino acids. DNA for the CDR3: TGTGCCAGCAGTGTAGGGGGGAGTAGGATTGAAGAGACCCAGTACTTC. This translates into CASSVGGSRIEETQYF.

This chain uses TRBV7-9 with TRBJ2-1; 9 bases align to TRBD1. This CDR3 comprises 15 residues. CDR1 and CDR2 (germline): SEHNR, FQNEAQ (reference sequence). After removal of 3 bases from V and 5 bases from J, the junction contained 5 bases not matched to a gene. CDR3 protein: CASSFRGQGNNEQFF. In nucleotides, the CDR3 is TGTGCCAGCAGCTTTAGGGGACAGGGAAACAATGAGCAGTTCTTC.

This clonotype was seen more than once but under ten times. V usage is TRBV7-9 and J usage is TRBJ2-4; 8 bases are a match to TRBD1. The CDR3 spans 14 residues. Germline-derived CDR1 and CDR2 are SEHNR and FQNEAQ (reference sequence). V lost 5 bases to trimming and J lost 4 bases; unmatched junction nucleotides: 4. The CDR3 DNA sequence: TGTGCCAGCAGCATAGGGACAGGAAAAAACATTCAGTACTTC. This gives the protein CASSIGTGKNIQYF.

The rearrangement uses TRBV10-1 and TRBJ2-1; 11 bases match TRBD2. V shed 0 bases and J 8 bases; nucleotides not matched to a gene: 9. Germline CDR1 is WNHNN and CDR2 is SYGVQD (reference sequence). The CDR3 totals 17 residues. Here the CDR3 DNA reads TGCGCCAGCAGTGAGTCTCCTAGCGGGGGGACAGGATATGAGCAGTTCTTC. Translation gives CASSESPSGGTGYEQFF.

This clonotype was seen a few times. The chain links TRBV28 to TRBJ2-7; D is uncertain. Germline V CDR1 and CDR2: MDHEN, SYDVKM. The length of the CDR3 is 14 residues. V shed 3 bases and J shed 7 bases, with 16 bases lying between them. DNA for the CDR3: TGTGCCAGCAGTTTCGGTAAGGGAAGGAGTGAGCAGTACGTC. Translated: CASSFGKGRSEQYV.

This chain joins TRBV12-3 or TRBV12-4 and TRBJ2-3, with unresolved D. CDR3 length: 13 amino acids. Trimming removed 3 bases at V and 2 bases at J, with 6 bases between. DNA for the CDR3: TGTGCCAGCAGTTTCATGGTCACAGATACGCAGTATTTT. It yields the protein CASSFMVTDTQYF.

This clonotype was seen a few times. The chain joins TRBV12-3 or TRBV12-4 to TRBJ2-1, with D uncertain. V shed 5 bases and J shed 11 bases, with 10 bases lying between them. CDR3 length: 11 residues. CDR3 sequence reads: CASSPRLKQFF. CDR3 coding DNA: TGTGCCAGCAGTCCAAGACTGAAGCAGTTCTTC.

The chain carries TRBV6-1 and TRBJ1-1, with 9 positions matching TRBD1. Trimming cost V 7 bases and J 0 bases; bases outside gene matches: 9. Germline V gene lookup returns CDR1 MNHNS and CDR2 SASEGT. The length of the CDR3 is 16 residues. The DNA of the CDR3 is TGTGCCAGCACCCGACAGACAGGGGGGGTGAACACTGAAGCTTTCTTT. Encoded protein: CASTRQTGGVNTEAFF.

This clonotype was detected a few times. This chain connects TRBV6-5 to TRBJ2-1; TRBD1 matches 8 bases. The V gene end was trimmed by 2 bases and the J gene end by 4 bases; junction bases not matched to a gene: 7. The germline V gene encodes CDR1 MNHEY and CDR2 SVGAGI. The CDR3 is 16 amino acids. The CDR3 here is CASSYGGQAGYNEQFF. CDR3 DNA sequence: TGTGCCAGCAGTTACGGGGGACAGGCGGGGTACAATGAGCAGTTCTTC.

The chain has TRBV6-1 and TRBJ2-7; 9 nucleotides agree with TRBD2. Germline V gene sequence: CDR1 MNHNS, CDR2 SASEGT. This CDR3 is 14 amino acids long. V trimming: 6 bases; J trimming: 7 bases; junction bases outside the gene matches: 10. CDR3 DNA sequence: TGTGCCAGCAGCGTGGGGCTAGCGGGACTGGAGCAGTACTTC. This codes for CASSVGLAGLEQYF.

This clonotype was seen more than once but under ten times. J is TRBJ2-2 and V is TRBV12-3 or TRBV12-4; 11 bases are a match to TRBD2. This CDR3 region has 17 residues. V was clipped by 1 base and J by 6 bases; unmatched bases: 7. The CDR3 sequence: CASSLGTSGWRAGELFF. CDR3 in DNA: TGTGCCAGCAGTTTAGGGACTAGCGGGTGGAGGGCCGGGGAGCTGTTTTTT.

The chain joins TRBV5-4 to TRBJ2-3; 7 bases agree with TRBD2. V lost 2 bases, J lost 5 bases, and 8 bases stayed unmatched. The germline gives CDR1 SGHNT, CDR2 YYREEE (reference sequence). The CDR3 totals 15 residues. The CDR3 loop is CASSFRGRVRDTQYF. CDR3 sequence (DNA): TGTGCCAGCAGCTTTCGGGGGAGGGTTCGAGATACGCAGTATTTT.

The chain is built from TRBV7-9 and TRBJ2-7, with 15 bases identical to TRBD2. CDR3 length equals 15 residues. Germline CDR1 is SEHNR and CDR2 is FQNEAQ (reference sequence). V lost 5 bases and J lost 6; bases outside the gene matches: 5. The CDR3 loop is CASSPLGLAGGEQYF. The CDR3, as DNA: TGTGCCAGCAGCCCCCTGGGACTAGCGGGAGGCGAGCAGTACTTC. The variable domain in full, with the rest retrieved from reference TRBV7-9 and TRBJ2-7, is DTGVSQNPRHKITKRGQNVTFRCDPISEHNRLYWYRQTLGQGPEFLTYFQNEAQLEKSRLLSDRFSAERPKGSFSTLEIQRTEQGDSAMYLCASSPLGLAGGEQYFGPGTRLTVT.

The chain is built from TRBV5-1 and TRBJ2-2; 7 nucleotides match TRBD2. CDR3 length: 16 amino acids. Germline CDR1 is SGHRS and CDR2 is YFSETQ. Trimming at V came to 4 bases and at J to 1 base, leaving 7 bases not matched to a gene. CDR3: CASSDRLAMNTGELFF. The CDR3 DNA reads TGCGCCAGCAGCGACAGACTAGCTATGAACACCGGGGAGCTGTTTTTT.

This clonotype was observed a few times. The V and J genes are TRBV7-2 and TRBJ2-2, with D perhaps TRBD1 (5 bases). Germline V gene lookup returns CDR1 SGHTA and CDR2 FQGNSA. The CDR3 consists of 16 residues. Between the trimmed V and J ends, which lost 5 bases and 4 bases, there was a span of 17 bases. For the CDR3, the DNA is TGTGCCAGCAGCCCCGGCTGGACAAGGACCACCGGGGAGCTGTTTTTT. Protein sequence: CASSPGWTRTTGELFF.

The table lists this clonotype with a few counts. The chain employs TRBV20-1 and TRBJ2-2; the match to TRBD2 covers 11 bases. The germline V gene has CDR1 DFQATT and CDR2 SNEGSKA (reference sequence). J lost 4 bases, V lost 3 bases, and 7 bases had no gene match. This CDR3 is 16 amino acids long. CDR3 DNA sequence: TGCAGTGCTAGGCTAGCGGGAGGTCTCGGCACCGGGGAGCTGTTTTTT. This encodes CSARLAGGLGTGELFF.

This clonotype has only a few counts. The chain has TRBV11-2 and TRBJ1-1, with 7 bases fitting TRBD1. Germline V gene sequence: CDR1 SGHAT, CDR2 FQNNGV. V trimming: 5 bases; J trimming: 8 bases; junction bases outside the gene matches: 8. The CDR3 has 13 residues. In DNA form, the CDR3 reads TGTGCCAGCAGCCCAAATACAGGGGTAGAAGCTTTCTTT. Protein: CASSPNTGVEAFF.

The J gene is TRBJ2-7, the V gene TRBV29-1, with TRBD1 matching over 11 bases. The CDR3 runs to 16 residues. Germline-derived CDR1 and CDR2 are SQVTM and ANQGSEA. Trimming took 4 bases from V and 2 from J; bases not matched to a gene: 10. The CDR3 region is CSVVPPGQGVPYEQYF. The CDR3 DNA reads TGCAGCGTTGTGCCCCCGGGACAGGGGGTACCCTACGAGCAGTACTTC.

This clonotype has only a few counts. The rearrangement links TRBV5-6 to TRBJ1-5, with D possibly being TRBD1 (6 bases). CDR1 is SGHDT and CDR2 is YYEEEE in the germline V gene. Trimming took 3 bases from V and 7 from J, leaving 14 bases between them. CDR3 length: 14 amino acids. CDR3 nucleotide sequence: TGTGCCAGCAGCTCGGACAGTTCGGGGCAGCCCCAGCATTTT. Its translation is CASSSDSSGQPQHF.

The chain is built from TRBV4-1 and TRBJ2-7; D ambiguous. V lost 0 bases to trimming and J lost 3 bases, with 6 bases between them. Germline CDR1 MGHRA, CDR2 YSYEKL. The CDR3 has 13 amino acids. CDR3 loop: CASSQENLYEQYF. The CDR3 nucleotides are TGCGCCAGCAGCCAAGAAAACCTCTACGAGCAGTACTTC.

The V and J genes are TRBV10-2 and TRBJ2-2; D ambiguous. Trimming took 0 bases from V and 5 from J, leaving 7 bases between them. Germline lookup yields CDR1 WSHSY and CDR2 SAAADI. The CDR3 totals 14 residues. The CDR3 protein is CASSESRRTGELFF. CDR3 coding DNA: TGCGCCAGCAGTGAGTCGAGGCGGACCGGGGAGCTGTTTTTT.

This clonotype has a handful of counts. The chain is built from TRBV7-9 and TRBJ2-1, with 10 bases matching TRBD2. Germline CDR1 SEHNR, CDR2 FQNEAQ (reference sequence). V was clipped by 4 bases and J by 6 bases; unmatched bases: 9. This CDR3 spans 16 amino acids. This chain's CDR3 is CASSSILAGRGNEQFF. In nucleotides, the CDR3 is TGTGCCAGCAGCTCAATACTAGCGGGAAGGGGCAATGAGCAGTTCTTC. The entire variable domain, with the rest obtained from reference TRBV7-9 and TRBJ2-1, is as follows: DTGVSQNPRHKITKRGQNVTFRCDPISEHNRLYWYRQTLGQGPEFLTYFQNEAQLEKSRLLSDRFSAERPKGSFSTLEIQRTEQGDSAMYLCASSSILAGRGNEQFFGPGTRLTVL.

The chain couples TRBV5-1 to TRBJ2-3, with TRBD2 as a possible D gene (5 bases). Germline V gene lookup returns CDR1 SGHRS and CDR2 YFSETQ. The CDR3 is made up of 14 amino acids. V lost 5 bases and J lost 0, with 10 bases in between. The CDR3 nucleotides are TGCGCCAGCAGATTGCTAGCTAGCACAGATACGCAGTATTTT. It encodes CASRLLASTDTQYF. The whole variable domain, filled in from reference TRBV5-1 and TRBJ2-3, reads KAGVTQTPRYLIKTRGQQVTLSCSPISGHRSVSWYQQTPGQGLQFLFEYFSETQRNKGNFPGRFSGRQFSNSRSEMNVSTLELGDSALYLCASRLLASTDTQYFGPGTRLTVL.